Presented here are 25 T cell receptor beta chains from one specimen sequenced in a study of technical replicates of blood from a few donors. Assay: immunoSEQ multiplex PCR; the TCRdb copy retains only in-frame clones and omits some. The sample lists 60,000 to 65,000 clones; roughly 86% were seen once. The sample comprised PBMCs. Source of these receptors: a human donor in good health. Some clones in this sample may be carry-over from other donors' samples.

CDR3 sequence reads: CASSLTHEQYF. CDR3 DNA: TGTGCCAGCAGCTTAACTCACGAGCAGTACTTC. The V and J genes are TRBV7-8 and TRBJ2-7, with D unclear. The germline V gene has CDR1 SGHVS and CDR2 FQNEAQ. V shed 2 bases and J shed 5 bases, with 4 bases lying between them. The CDR3 loop spans 11 amino acids.

This clone was recorded a few times. The genes are TRBV2 and TRBJ1-3, with 8 bases that match TRBD1. The germline gives CDR1 SNHLY, CDR2 FYNNEI. The J segment lost 3 bases and the V segment lost 7 bases, leaving 8 bases of the junction unmatched. The length of the CDR3 is 15 residues. The CDR3 DNA reads as TGTGCCAGCACTGGACAGGGTCGGTTTGGAAACACCATATATTTT. The encoded protein is CASTGQGRFGNTIYF.

The rearrangement links TRBV28 to TRBJ1-2, with D perhaps matching TRBD1 (5 bases). Trimming pared 2 bases from V and 5 bases from J, leaving 6 bases between. The CDR3 totals 12 residues. CDR1 is MDHEN and CDR2 is SYDVKM in the germline V gene. The DNA for the CDR3 is TGTGCCAGCAGTTTACGGGGGTATGGCTACACCTTC. It yields the protein CASSLRGYGYTF.

The chain has TRBV6-1 and TRBJ2-5; 12 bases are a match to TRBD2. V gave up 7 bases and J gave up 4 bases; unmatched junction bases: 7. CDR1 is MNHNS, CDR2 SASEGT, per germline. CDR3 length: 15 residues. The CDR3, as DNA: TGTGCCAGCACTTCTAGCGGGGGGGCGTCAGAGACCCAGTACTTC. This codes for CASTSSGGASETQYF.

V and J are TRBV27 and TRBJ2-7; TRBD1 matches 8 bases. V was clipped by 4 bases and J by 2 bases; unmatched bases: 10. Germline loops: CDR1 MNHEY, CDR2 SMNVEV (reference sequence). The CDR3 is made up of 16 amino acids. CDR3 nucleotides: TGTGCCAGCAGTTCCCTGGGAAACAGGGGGACCTACGAGCAGTACTTC. Translating it yields CASSSLGNRGTYEQYF.

The chain employs TRBV5-6 and TRBJ2-3; weak D call: TRBD2 (5 bases). V gave up 1 base and J gave up 7 bases, with 16 bases separating them. The CDR3 length is 15 residues. CDR1 SGHDT and CDR2 YYEEEE come from the germline V gene. The CDR3 protein is CASSLRSARVNTQYF. DNA for the CDR3: TGTGCCAGCAGCTTGCGTAGCGCCCGGGTTAATACGCAGTATTTT.

This rearrangement joins TRBV9 to TRBJ2-1, with 11 nucleotides matching TRBD2. CDR3 size: 16 residues. J lost 9 bases, V lost 0 bases, and 8 bases had no gene match. The germline V gene has CDR1 SGDLS and CDR2 YYNGEE. Here the CDR3 DNA reads TGTGCCAGCAGCGTAGACCCTAGCGGGGGGTGGGGTGAGCAGTTCTTC. Its translation: CASSVDPSGGWGEQFF. Using reference TRBV9 and TRBJ2-1 for the parts outside the CDR3, the full variable domain is DSGVTQTPKHLITATGQRVTLRCSPRSGDLSVYWYQQSLDQGLQFLIQYYNGEERAKGNILERFSAQQFPDLHSELNLSSLELGDSALYFCASSVDPSGGWGEQFFGPGTRLTVL.

The rearrangement joins TRBV2 to TRBJ2-1; TRBD2 might be the D (6 bases). The CDR3 extends over 17 amino acids. V was cut by 6 bases and J by 6 bases, with 24 bases left in between. Germline V lookup: CDR1 SNHLY, CDR2 FYNNEI. The CDR3 DNA is TGTGCCAGCAGGGGGCGGGAAGTTCAATGGGGCGCCAATGAGCAGTTCTTC. Protein: CASRGREVQWGANEQFF.

Only one count was recorded for this clone. V usage is TRBV5-6 and J usage is TRBJ2-1, with 8 bases matching TRBD2. This CDR3 has 15 amino acids. Unmatched junction bases numbered 3, after V lost 2 bases and J lost 2 bases. The germline V gene has CDR1 SGHDT and CDR2 YYEEEE. The CDR3: CASSFLAGTYNEQFF. CDR3 DNA sequence: TGTGCCAGCAGCTTCTTAGCGGGGACCTACAATGAGCAGTTCTTC.

The chain carries TRBV6-5 and TRBJ1-4, with D possibly being TRBD1 (5 bases). Trimming took off 8 bases at V and 5 bases at J, with 18 bases between the two ends. The germline V gene has CDR1 MNHEY and CDR2 SVGAGI. The CDR3 has 15 amino acids. Here the CDR3 DNA reads TGTGCCAGCGGAAGGAGGGGCAGCACGAATGAAAAACTGTTTTTT. It is translated as CASGRRGSTNEKLFF.

The V gene is TRBV9, the J gene TRBJ1-3, with TRBD1 as a possible D gene (6 bases). The ends were cut back, 0 bases at V and 0 bases at J, with 7 bases in the middle. Germline assignment: CDR1 SGDLS and CDR2 YYNGEE. The length of the CDR3 is 15 residues. The DNA of the CDR3 is TGTGCCAGCAGCGTAGAGGACAGCTCTGGAAACACCATATATTTT. This codes for CASSVEDSSGNTIYF.

This clone was seen just once. The V and J genes are TRBV7-2 and TRBJ2-7, with TRBD2 identical over 12 bases. There are 17 residues in the CDR3. The germline CDR1 and CDR2 sequences are SGHTA and FQGNSA. V lost 4 bases to trimming and J lost 4 bases; unmatched junction nucleotides: 11. The CDR3 loop reads CASSSQMLTSGSYEQYF. CDR3 DNA sequence: TGTGCCAGCAGCTCCCAAATGTTGACTAGCGGGAGTTACGAGCAGTACTTC.

This clone was recorded once. The chain recombines TRBV2 with TRBJ1-4; D perhaps matches TRBD1 (6 bases). The germline V gene encodes CDR1 SNHLY and CDR2 FYNNEI. The CDR3 is 16 amino acids. Between the trimmed V and J ends, which lost 5 bases and 5 bases, there was a span of 18 bases. The CDR3 coding sequence is TGTGCCAGCAGTTCAGGACAGAGCCAGATGAATGAAAAACTGTTTTTT. Protein: CASSSGQSQMNEKLFF.

V and J are TRBV7-9 and TRBJ1-5; 11 positions agree with TRBD1. The V segment lost 5 bases and the J segment 2 bases; nucleotides outside the gene matches: 2. The CDR3 is 15 residues long. Per the germline V gene, CDR1 is SEHNR and CDR2 is FQNEAQ (reference sequence). The CDR3 sequence is CASSTGQGGNQPQHF. CDR3 nucleotide sequence: TGTGCCAGCAGCACGGGACAGGGGGGCAATCAGCCCCAGCATTTT. Combining the CDR3 with reference TRBV7-9 and TRBJ1-5 gives the whole variable domain DTGVSQNPRHKITKRGQNVTFRCDPISEHNRLYWYRQTLGQGPEFLTYFQNEAQLEKSRLLSDRFSAERPKGSFSTLEIQRTEQGDSAMYLCASSTGQGGNQPQHFGDGTRLSIL.

This chain uses TRBV19 with TRBJ2-2; 13 nucleotides line up with TRBD2. The CDR3 spans 20 residues. V dropped 4 bases and J dropped 4; count of bases not matched to a gene: 15. Looked up from germline, CDR1 is LNHDA and CDR2 is SQIVND (reference sequence). The CDR3 protein is CASSTEPTSGRASGTGELFF. CDR3 sequence (DNA): TGTGCCAGTAGTACGGAACCCACTAGCGGGAGGGCCTCGGGCACCGGGGAGCTGTTTTTT.

The chain uses TRBV28 and TRBJ1-2; possibly TRBD1 for D (5 bases). Germline-derived CDR1 and CDR2 are MDHEN and SYDVKM. This CDR3 has 12 residues. Deletions cut 6 bases from V and 8 bases from J, with 13 bases between. The CDR3: CASSWRGSGYTF. The CDR3 DNA follows: TGTGCCAGCAGCTGGAGGGGTAGCGGCTACACCTTC.

The chain combines TRBV30 with TRBJ2-1, with 7 bases identical to TRBD2. Trimming cost V 3 bases and J 2 bases; bases outside gene matches: 4. Germline V gene sequence: CDR1 GTSNPN, CDR2 SVGIG (reference sequence). The CDR3 extends over 14 amino acids. CDR3 bases: TGTGCCTGGAGACAGGCGGGAGCCTACAATGAGCAGTTCTTC. Translating gives CAWRQAGAYNEQFF.

The chain combines TRBV5-6 with TRBJ1-1; 9 bases agree with TRBD1. Germline V gene lookup returns CDR1 SGHDT and CDR2 YYEEEE. The CDR3 spans 13 residues. Trimming removed 5 bases from V and 4 bases from J; junction bases left unmatched: 3. The CDR3 here is CASRRTGVTEAFF. CDR3 sequence (DNA): TGTGCCAGCAGAAGGACAGGGGTCACTGAAGCTTTCTTT.

The gene calls are TRBV6-1 and TRBJ2-7; perhaps TRBD1 as D (5 bases). V was cut by 2 bases and J by 2 bases, with 7 bases left in between. Germline V lookup: CDR1 MNHNS, CDR2 SASEGT. The CDR3 is 13 residues long. This chain's CDR3 is CASSEQGTYEQYF. DNA for the CDR3: TGTGCCAGCAGTGAACAGGGTACCTACGAGCAGTACTTC.

V usage is TRBV4-2 and J usage is TRBJ2-6; 8 nucleotides align to TRBD1. Germline values: CDR1 LGHNA, CDR2 YNFKEQ. Losses at the gene ends were 4 bases for V and 0 bases for J; bases not matched to a gene: 14. The CDR3 has 20 residues. The CDR3 nucleotides are TGTGCCAGCAGCCGCCTTAAAGGACAGGGAAAGGCCTCTGGGGCCAACGTCCTGACTTTC. This gives the protein CASSRLKGQGKASGANVLTF.

This clone was recorded a few times. The chain links TRBV5-5 to TRBJ1-3, with D possibly matching TRBD1 (6 bases). The CDR3 extends over 16 amino acids. Trimming cost V 0 bases and J 2 bases, with 12 bases left between them. The germline V gene encodes CDR1 SGHKS and CDR2 YYEKEE (reference sequence). The CDR3 sequence is CASSLATGLAGNTIYF. The CDR3 DNA is TGTGCCAGCAGCTTGGCCACAGGGTTAGCTGGAAACACCATATATTTT.

This clone came up once. V is TRBV19 and J is TRBJ1-3; weak D call: TRBD1 (6 bases). Germline values: CDR1 LNHDA, CDR2 SQIVND (reference sequence). The CDR3 runs to 14 residues. V lost 4 bases and J 4 bases, leaving 11 bases between the germline ends. CDR3 amino acids: CASSNTGSGNTIYF. As DNA, the CDR3 is TGTGCCAGTAGTAATACAGGGTCAGGAAACACCATATATTTT.

The chain's CDR3 is CASRGQGSWGYTF. DNA of the CDR3: TGTGCCAGCAGGGGACAGGGTTCTTGGGGCTACACCTTC. The V gene is TRBV2, the J gene TRBJ1-2, with 9 bases fitting TRBD1. Trimming cost V 6 bases and J 8 bases; bases outside gene matches: 7. Germline CDR1 SNHLY, CDR2 FYNNEI. This CDR3 has 13 amino acids.

This rearrangement joins TRBV5-6 to TRBJ2-3; 14 positions agree with TRBD2. CDR1 is SGHDT, CDR2 YYEEEE, per germline. V was clipped by 3 bases and J by 8 bases; unmatched bases: 14. The CDR3 length is 18 residues. CDR3 nucleotide sequence: TGTGCCAGCAGCTGGCCGGGACTAGCGGGAGCCCCAACCTCTACGCAGTATTTT. This gives the protein CASSWPGLAGAPTSTQYF.

The J gene is TRBJ2-5, the V gene TRBV29-1; the D gene is possibly TRBD1 (5 bases). Per germline, CDR1 SQVTM and CDR2 ANQGSEA. Trimming removed 3 bases from V and 1 base from J, with 9 bases in between. The CDR3 consists of 13 residues. CDR3 amino acids: CSVEGRFQETQYF. CDR3 nucleotide sequence: TGCAGCGTTGAGGGGCGCTTCCAAGAGACCCAGTACTTC.